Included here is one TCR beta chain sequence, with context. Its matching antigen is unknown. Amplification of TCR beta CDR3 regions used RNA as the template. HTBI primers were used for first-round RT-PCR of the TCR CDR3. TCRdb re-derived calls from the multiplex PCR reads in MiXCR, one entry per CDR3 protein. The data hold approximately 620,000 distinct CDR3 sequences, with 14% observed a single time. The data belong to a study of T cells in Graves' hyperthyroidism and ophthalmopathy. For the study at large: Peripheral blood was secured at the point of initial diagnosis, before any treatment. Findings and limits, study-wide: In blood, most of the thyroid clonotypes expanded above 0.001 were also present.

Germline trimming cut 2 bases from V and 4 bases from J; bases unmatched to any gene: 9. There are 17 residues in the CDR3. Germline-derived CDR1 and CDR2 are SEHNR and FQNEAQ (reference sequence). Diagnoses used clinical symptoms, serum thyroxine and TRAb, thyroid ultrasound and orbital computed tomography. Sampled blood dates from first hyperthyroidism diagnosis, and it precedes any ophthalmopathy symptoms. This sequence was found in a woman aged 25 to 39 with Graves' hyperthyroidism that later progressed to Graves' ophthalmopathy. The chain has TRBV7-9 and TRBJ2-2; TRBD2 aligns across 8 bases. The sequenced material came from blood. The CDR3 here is CASSLRTAGAGTGELFF. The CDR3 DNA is TGTGCCAGCAGCTTACGTACAGCGGGAGCCGGCACCGGGGAGCTGTTTTTT. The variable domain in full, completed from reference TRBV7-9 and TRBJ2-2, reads DTGVSQNPRHKITKRGQNVTFRCDPISEHNRLYWYRQTLGQGPEFLTYFQNEAQLEKSRLLSDRFSAERPKGSFSTLEIQRTEQGDSAMYLCASSLRTAGAGTGELFFGEGSRLTVL.